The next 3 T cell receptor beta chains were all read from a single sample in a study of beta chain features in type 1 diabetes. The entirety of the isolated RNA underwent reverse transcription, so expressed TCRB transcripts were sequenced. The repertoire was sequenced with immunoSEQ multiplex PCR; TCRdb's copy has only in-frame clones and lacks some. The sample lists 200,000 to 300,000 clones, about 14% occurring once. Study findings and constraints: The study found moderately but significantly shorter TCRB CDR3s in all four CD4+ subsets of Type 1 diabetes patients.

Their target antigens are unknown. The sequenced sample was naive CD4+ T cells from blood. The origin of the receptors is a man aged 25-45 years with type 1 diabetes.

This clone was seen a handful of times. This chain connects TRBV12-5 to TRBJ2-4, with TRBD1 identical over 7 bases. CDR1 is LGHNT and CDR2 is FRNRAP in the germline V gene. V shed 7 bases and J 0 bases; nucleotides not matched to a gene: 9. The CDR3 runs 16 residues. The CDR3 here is CASAADREGAKNIQYF. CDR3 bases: TGTGCTAGTGCCGCAGACAGGGAAGGAGCCAAAAACATTCAGTACTTC.

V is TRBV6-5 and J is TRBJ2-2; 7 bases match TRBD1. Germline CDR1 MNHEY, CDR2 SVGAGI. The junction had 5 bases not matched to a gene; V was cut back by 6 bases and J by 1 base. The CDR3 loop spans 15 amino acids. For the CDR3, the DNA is TGTGCCAGCAGCCCTGACAGGGAGAACACCGGGGAGCTGTTTTTT. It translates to CASSPDRENTGELFF.

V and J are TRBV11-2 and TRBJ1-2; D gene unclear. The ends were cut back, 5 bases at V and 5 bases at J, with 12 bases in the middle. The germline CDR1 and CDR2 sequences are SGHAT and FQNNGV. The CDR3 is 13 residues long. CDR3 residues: CASSPALQYGYTF. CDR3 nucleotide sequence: TGTGCCAGCAGCCCCGCCCTGCAGTATGGCTACACCTTC.